The 7 T cell receptor beta chains presented below share a single source sample, sequenced in a study of OX40 agonist ivuxolimab in advanced cancers. Data came from immunoSEQ multiplex PCR; TCRdb stores just in-frame clones and leaves some out. The sample contains tens of thousands of clones, 65% to 90% of which appear only once. The source material was CD4+ or CD8+ T cells sorted from blood, sampled in a trial of the OX40 agonist ivuxolimab. These receptors originate from an adult with an advanced solid tumor such as melanoma, head and neck, liver or kidney cancer.

V is TRBV13 and J is TRBJ2-5; TRBD2 aligns across 14 bases. Germline-derived CDR1 and CDR2 are PRHDT and FYEKMQ (reference sequence). Trimming removed 3 bases from V and 5 bases from J; junction bases left unmatched: 8. The CDR3 extends over 17 amino acids. The CDR3 is CASSFPTSGRALETQYF. In DNA form, the CDR3 reads TGTGCCAGCAGCTTTCCGACTAGCGGGAGGGCCTTGGAGACCCAGTACTTC. The full variable domain, rest sourced from reference TRBV13 and TRBJ2-5, is AAGVIQSPRHLIKEKRETATLKCYPIPRHDTVYWYQQGPGQDPQFLISFYEKMQSDKGSIPDRFSAQQFSDYHSELNMSSLELGDSALYFCASSFPTSGRALETQYFGPGTRLLVL.

Within the sample, this clone is medium-sized (0.01 to 0.1%). The chain recombines TRBV15 with TRBJ2-1, with D possibly being TRBD1 or TRBD2 (5 bases each). The CDR3 sequence is 13 residues long. Germline V lookup: CDR1 LNHNV, CDR2 YYDKDF (reference sequence). V lost 4 bases, J lost 6 bases, and 10 bases lay in between. The CDR3: CATSITGGNEQFF. The CDR3 DNA reads as TGTGCCACCAGCATAACAGGAGGCAATGAGCAGTTCTTC.

The rearrangement links TRBV4-1 to TRBJ1-5, with D possibly TRBD1 on 6 matching bases. V was shortened by 4 bases and J by 2 bases, with 9 bases between the two germline ends. The CDR3 is made up of 14 amino acids. The germline CDR1 and CDR2 sequences are MGHRA and YSYEKL. CDR3 region: CASSRGLGNQPQHF. The CDR3 bases are TGCGCCAGCAGCCGGGGGCTGGGCAATCAGCCCCAGCATTTT.

The V and J genes are TRBV6-5 and TRBJ1-1; D gene unclear. Trimming removed 10 bases from V and 5 bases from J, with 14 bases in between. This CDR3 has 12 residues. Germline lookup yields CDR1 MNHEY and CDR2 SVGAGI. Here the CDR3 DNA reads TGTGCCACACACCCTCCGGGGACTGAAGCTTTCTTT. Translation: CATHPPGTEAFF.

This clone is a singleton in its sample. V is TRBV19 and J is TRBJ2-7; TRBD2 might be the D (6 bases). The CDR3 consists of 15 residues. Germline V gene lookup returns CDR1 LNHDA and CDR2 SQIVND (reference sequence). With 5 bases removed from V and 7 bases from J, the gap between germline ends came to 21 bases. The DNA of the CDR3 is TGTGCCAGTAGTGGTGAGCGGCCCCTGGGAGGAGAGCAGTACTTC. This encodes CASSGERPLGGEQYF.

The genes are TRBV4-1 and TRBJ1-5; 7 bases are shared with TRBD1. The junction had 8 bases not matched to a gene; V was cut back by 2 bases and J by 7 bases. The CDR3 loop spans 15 amino acids. Per the germline V gene, CDR1 is MGHRA and CDR2 is YSYEKL. The CDR3 spells CASSQQTGSRQPQHF. The CDR3 DNA reads TGCGCCAGCAGCCAACAGACAGGGTCGAGGCAGCCCCAGCATTTT.

This clone was counted between two and nine times. The chain combines TRBV2 with TRBJ1-5, with D uncertain. Trimming took off 4 bases at V and 1 base at J, with 5 bases between the two ends. The germline V gene encodes CDR1 SNHLY and CDR2 FYNNEI. CDR3 length equals 13 residues. The CDR3 is CASSVNSNQPQHF. The CDR3 DNA follows: TGTGCCAGCAGTGTCAACAGCAATCAGCCCCAGCATTTT.